The 16 T cell receptor beta chains below all came from one sample that was sequenced in a study of cytomegalovirus exposure and HLA in healthy donors. Use of 60 Vbeta and 13 Jbeta primers characterized the PCR. Here immunoSEQ multiplex PCR was the method, and the copy in TCRdb shows in-frame clones only, minus some. The repertoire holds roughly 97,000 clones, with around three quarters as singletons. The specimen sequenced was PBMCs. These TCRs come from a woman between 18 and 29 years old in good health and CMV-seropositive.

This clone occurred a few times. The chain links TRBV30 to TRBJ1-1; D is undetermined. Germline CDR1 reads GTSNPN; CDR2 reads SVGIG (reference sequence). The CDR3 totals 13 residues. V lost 3 bases, J lost 9 bases, and 17 bases lay in between. The CDR3, as DNA: TGTGCCTGGAGATCCGAACGGACTGGGAAAGCTTTCTTT. Translating gives CAWRSERTGKAFF.

This clone was detected only a few times. The chain recombines TRBV11-2 with TRBJ2-1; 7 bases are a match to TRBD2. Trimming took 1 base from V and 7 from J; bases not matched to a gene: 7. The CDR3 is 15 residues long. Germline-derived CDR1 and CDR2 are SGHAT and FQNNGV. CDR3 region: CASSLAGGGYNEQFF. The CDR3 DNA reads as TGTGCCAGCAGCTTAGCGGGGGGAGGGTATAATGAGCAGTTCTTC.

This chain links TRBV7-2 with TRBJ2-7; TRBD2 aligns across 8 bases. After removal of 0 bases from V and 2 bases from J, the junction contained 9 bases not matched to a gene. Germline V lookup: CDR1 SGHTA, CDR2 FQGNSA. CDR3 size: 17 residues. CDR3 region: CASSLAPASGSPYEQYF. The CDR3 bases are TGTGCCAGCAGCTTAGCCCCGGCCAGCGGGAGTCCCTACGAGCAGTACTTC.

V is TRBV6-1 and J is TRBJ1-5, with D uncertain. Trimming cost V 5 bases and J 5 bases, with 10 bases left between them. CDR3 length: 13 amino acids. CDR1 is MNHNS and CDR2 is SASEGT in the germline V gene. CDR3 coding DNA: TGTGCCAGCAGTATTACATCCTATCAGCCCCAGCATTTT. Amino acid sequence: CASSITSYQPQHF.

This clone was recorded a few times. V gene TRBV2 combines with J gene TRBJ1-1, with D unresolved. V was pared by 10 bases and J by 3 bases, with 9 bases between. The CDR3 length is 11 residues. Germline CDR1 reads SNHLY; CDR2 reads FYNNEI. CDR3 sequence: CANLRDTEAFF. In DNA, the CDR3 is TGTGCCAACTTACGGGACACTGAAGCTTTCTTT.

The V gene is TRBV7-9, the J gene TRBJ2-1, with 13 bases aligning to TRBD2. CDR1 and CDR2 (germline): SEHNR, FQNEAQ (reference sequence). The CDR3 is made up of 15 amino acids. With V trimmed by 5 bases and J by 9 bases, 7 bases remained unmatched. CDR3 loop: CASSQGLAGAREQFF. CDR3 sequence (DNA): TGTGCCAGCAGCCAAGGACTAGCGGGAGCGCGTGAGCAGTTCTTC.

This clone has just a few counts. The rearrangement joins TRBV2 to TRBJ2-3, with D possibly TRBD2 on 6 matching bases. Trimming shortened V by 8 bases and J by 6 bases, and 15 bases separated the two germline ends. CDR1 and CDR2 from the germline V gene are SNHLY and FYNNEI. This CDR3 has 13 amino acids. The CDR3 reads CASCGRTLDTQYF. Here the CDR3 DNA reads TGTGCCAGCTGTGGGAGGACCCTTGATACGCAGTATTTT. Variable domain in full (rest from reference TRBV2 and TRBJ2-3): EPEVTQTPSHQVTQMGQEVILRCVPISNHLYFYWYRQILGQKVEFLVSFYNNEISEKSEIFDDQFSVERPDGSNFTLKIRSTKLEDSAMYFCASCGRTLDTQYFGPGTRLTVL.

The chain uses TRBV6-1 and TRBJ2-5, with a weak D call TRBD2 (5 bases). The CDR3 loop spans 15 amino acids. V lost 3 bases and J 1 base, leaving 12 bases between the germline ends. Germline CDR1 and CDR2: MNHNS and SASEGT. Here the CDR3 reads CASSEVDGSQETQYF. CDR3 sequence (DNA): TGTGCCAGCAGTGAGGTGGATGGGAGCCAAGAGACCCAGTACTTC.

This chain connects TRBV5-4 to TRBJ2-4, with a tentative D call TRBD1 (6 bases). Trimming cost V 4 bases and J 0 bases, with 14 bases left between them. CDR1 is SGHNT, CDR2 YYREEE, per germline (reference sequence). The CDR3 extends over 16 amino acids. The CDR3 region is CASSVDRILAKNIQYF. The DNA of the CDR3 is TGTGCCAGCAGCGTGGACAGAATACTAGCCAAAAACATTCAGTACTTC.

The chain has TRBV28 and TRBJ1-4; D possibly corresponds to TRBD1 (6 bases). V lost 5 bases to trimming and J lost 8 bases, with 21 bases between them. The CDR3 loop spans 16 amino acids. Germline assignment: CDR1 MDHEN and CDR2 SYDVKM. Written as DNA, the CDR3 is TGTGCCAGCAGTCCCCCCGAGGGACATCCTGAGGAAAAACTGTTTTTT. Protein: CASSPPEGHPEEKLFF.

This clone was seen a few times. This chain links TRBV28 with TRBJ2-7; TRBD1 matches at 7 bases. The germline V gene encodes CDR1 MDHEN and CDR2 SYDVKM. Trimming at V came to 6 bases and at J to 0 bases, leaving 8 bases not matched to a gene. This CDR3 has 15 amino acids. Here the CDR3 reads CASSLTGTLSYEQYF. In DNA, the CDR3 is TGTGCCAGCAGCTTGACAGGGACCCTCTCCTACGAGCAGTACTTC.

This sequence joins TRBV5-1 and TRBJ1-6, with TRBD1 matching 8 bases. With 3 bases clipped from V and 10 bases from J, the junction kept 9 bases outside the gene matches. CDR3 length: 15 amino acids. The germline V gene has CDR1 SGHRS and CDR2 YFSETQ. CDR3 in amino acids: CASSSMGQAGSPLHF. The CDR3 DNA reads TGCGCCAGCAGCTCAATGGGACAGGCGGGCTCACCCCTCCACTTT.

This chain links TRBV28 with TRBJ2-1; D gene unclear. The CDR3 extends over 16 amino acids. Trimming took 5 bases from V and 8 from J, leaving 22 bases between them. CDR1 and CDR2 from the germline V gene are MDHEN and SYDVKM. This chain's CDR3 is CASSPLNAPPGYEQFF. The CDR3 bases are TGTGCCAGCAGTCCCCTAAACGCGCCTCCAGGCTATGAGCAGTTCTTC.

The rearrangement uses TRBV6-5 and TRBJ1-5, with D possibly TRBD1 on 6 matching bases. The V gene lost 5 bases and the J gene lost 6 bases, with 14 bases spanning the gap. The CDR3 loop spans 14 amino acids. Looked up from germline, CDR1 is MNHEY and CDR2 is SVGAGI. Here the CDR3 reads CASSRAGAAQPQHF. CDR3 coding DNA: TGTGCCAGCAGTCGGGCAGGGGCGGCTCAGCCCCAGCATTTT.

Note on this clone: The same CDR3 can be traced to other DNA sequences in this sample. This sequence joins TRBV5-6 and TRBJ2-5, with D perhaps matching TRBD1 (6 bases). V shed 3 bases and J shed 5 bases, with 17 bases lying between them. CDR1 is SGHDT and CDR2 is YYEEEE in the germline V gene. CDR3 length: 15 amino acids. Written as DNA, the CDR3 is TGTGCCAGCAGCTCGGCGGACAGACCCCAGGAGACCCAGTACTTC. Translating it yields CASSSADRPQETQYF.

V gene TRBV2 combines with J gene TRBJ1-5; 9 bases match TRBD1. This CDR3 spans 14 amino acids. Per the germline V gene, CDR1 is SNHLY and CDR2 is FYNNEI. V lost 6 bases and J lost 7; bases outside the gene matches: 7. This chain's CDR3 is CASRVMTGGQPQHF. The CDR3 DNA reads as TGTGCCAGCAGAGTCATGACAGGGGGACAGCCCCAGCATTTT.